This T cell receptor beta chain was identified during a study of blood T cell repertoires in COVID-19. The V end lost 1 base, the J end lost 3 bases, and 19 bases lay between the germline ends. The length of the CDR3 is 19 residues. The V gene's germline CDR1 is LNHNV and CDR2 YYDKDF (reference sequence). Profiled with immunoSEQ multiplex PCR; TCRdb holds only in-frame clones, not every one. The data hold over 150,000 clones, with around three quarters observed a single time. Ages ranged from about 18 to 89 years, with residence in around 24 US areas. The sample taken for sequencing was PBMCs or T cells enriched from blood (not recorded which). The TCR comes from a woman in her 70s in a cohort exposed to, infected with or recovered from COVID-19 (not recorded which). This chain links TRBV15 with TRBJ2-6; D might be TRBD2 (6 bases). The DNA for the CDR3 is TGTGCCACCAGCAGAGGGTGGGCGGGAAGGGTCTATGGGGCCAACGTCCTGACTTTC. Its protein is CATSRGWAGRVYGANVLTF.